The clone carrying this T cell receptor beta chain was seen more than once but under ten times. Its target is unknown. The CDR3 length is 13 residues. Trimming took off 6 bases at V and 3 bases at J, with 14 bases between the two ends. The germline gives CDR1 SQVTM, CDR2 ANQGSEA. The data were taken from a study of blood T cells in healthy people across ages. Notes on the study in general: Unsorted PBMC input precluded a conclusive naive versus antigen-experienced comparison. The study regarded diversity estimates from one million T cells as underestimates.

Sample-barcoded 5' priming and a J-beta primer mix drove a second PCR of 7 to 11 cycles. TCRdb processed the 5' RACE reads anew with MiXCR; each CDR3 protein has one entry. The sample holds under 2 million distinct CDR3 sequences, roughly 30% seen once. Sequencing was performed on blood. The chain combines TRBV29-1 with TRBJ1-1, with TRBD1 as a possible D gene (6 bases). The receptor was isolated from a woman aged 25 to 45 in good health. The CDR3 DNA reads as TGCAGCGTCTTAATGCACAGGGACACTGAAGCTTTCTTT. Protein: CSVLMHRDTEAFF.